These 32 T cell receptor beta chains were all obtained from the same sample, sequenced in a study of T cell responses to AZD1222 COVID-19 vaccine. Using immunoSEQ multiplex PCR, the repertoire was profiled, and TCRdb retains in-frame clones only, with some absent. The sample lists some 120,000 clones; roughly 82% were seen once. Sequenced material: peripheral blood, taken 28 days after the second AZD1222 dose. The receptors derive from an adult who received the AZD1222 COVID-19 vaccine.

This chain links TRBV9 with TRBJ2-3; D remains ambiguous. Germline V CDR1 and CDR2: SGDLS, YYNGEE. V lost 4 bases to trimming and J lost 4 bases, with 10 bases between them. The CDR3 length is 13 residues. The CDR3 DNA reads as TGTGCCAGCAGCATGCAGAGGTCAGATACGCAGTATTTT. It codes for CASSMQRSDTQYF.

The DNA for the CDR3 is TGTGCCTGGAGTGTAGGGAGAGCGTCCGAGCAGTACTTC. Encoded protein: CAWSVGRASEQYF. The chain has TRBV30 and TRBJ2-7; a weak D match, TRBD2 (5 bases). Deletions cut 0 bases from V and 6 bases from J, with 12 bases between. The CDR3 runs to 13 residues. Germline CDR1 is GTSNPN and CDR2 is SVGIG (reference sequence). Looking up the rest from reference TRBV30 and TRBJ2-7 gives the full variable domain: SQTIHQWPATLVQPVGSPLSLECTVEGTSNPNLYWYRQAAGRGLQLLFYSVGIGQISSEVPQNLSASRPQDRQFILSSKKLLLSDSGFYLCAWSVGRASEQYFGPGTRLTVT.

The CDR3 bases are TGTGCCAGTTCCTGGGAGGGGAACTATGGCTACACCTTC. Its translation is CASSWEGNYGYTF. The chain carries TRBV6-6 and TRBJ1-2, with D perhaps TRBD1 (5 bases). Germline V gene lookup returns CDR1 MNHNY and CDR2 SVGAGI (reference sequence). This CDR3 spans 13 amino acids. Between the trimmed V and J ends, which lost 9 bases and 2 bases, there was a span of 13 bases.

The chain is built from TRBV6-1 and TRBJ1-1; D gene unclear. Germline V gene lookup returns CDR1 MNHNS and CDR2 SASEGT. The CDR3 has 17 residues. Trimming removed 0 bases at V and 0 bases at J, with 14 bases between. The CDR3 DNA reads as TGTGCCAGCAGTGAAGCTTTGTCAGGCCTTATGAACACTGAAGCTTTCTTT. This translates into CASSEALSGLMNTEAFF.

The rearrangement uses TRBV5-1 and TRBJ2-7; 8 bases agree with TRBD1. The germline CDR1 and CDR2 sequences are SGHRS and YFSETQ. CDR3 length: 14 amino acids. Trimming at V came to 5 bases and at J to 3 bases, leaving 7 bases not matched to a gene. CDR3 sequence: CASSTPGGLYEQYF. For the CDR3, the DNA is TGCGCCAGCAGTACCCCAGGGGGCCTCTACGAGCAGTACTTC.

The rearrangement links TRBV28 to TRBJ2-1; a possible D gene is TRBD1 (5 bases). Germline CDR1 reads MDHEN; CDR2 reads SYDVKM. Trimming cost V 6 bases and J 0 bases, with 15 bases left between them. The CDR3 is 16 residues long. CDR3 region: CASRGQGFSSYNEQFF. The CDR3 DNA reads TGTGCCAGCAGGGGGCAGGGTTTCAGCTCCTACAATGAGCAGTTCTTC. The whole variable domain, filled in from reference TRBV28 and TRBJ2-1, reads DVKVTQSSRYLVKRTGEKVFLECVQDMDHENMFWYRQDPGLGLRLIYFSYDVKMKEKGDIPEGYSVSREKKERFSLILESASTNQTSMYLCASRGQGFSSYNEQFFGPGTRLTVL.

Written as DNA, the CDR3 is TGTGCCAGCAGCCCCCCCGTGCGAACCCCGGGGGATGAGCAGTTCTTC. Translation: CASSPPVRTPGDEQFF. The V gene is TRBV3-1 (or the pseudogene TRBV3-2), the J gene TRBJ2-1; D is perhaps TRBD2 (6 bases). Germline assignment: CDR1 LGHDT and CDR2 YNNKEL (reference sequence). The CDR3 length is 16 residues. Trimming removed 4 bases at V and 8 bases at J, with 21 bases between.

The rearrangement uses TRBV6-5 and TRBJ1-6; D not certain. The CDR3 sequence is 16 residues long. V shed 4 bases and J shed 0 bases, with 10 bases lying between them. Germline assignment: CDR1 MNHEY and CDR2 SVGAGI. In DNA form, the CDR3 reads TGTGCCAGCAGTTTATCCCTGGTCTCCTATAATTCACCCCTCCACTTT. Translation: CASSLSLVSYNSPLHF.

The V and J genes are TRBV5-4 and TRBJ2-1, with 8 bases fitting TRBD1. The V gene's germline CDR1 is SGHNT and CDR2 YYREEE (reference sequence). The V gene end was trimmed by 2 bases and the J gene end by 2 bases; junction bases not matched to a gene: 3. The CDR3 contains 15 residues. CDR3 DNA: TGTGCCAGCAGCTTCGGACAGGGCCCCTACAATGAGCAGTTCTTC. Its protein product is CASSFGQGPYNEQFF.

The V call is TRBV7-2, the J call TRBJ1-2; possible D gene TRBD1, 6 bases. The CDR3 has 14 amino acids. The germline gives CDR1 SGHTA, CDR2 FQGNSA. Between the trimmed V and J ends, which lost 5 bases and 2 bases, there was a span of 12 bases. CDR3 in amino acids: CASSADSQNYGYTF. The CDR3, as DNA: TGTGCCAGCAGCGCGGACAGCCAAAACTATGGCTACACCTTC.

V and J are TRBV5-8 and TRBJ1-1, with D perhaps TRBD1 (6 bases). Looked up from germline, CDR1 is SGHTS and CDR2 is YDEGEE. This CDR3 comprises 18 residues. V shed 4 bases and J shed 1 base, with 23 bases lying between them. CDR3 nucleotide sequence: TGTGCCAGCAGCCTGACCATCTCTGCTAGGGGGGCGAACACTGAAGCTTTCTTT. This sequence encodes CASSLTISARGANTEAFF. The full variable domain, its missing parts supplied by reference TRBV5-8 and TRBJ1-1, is EAGVTQSPTHLIKTRGQQATLRCSPISGHTSVYWYQQALGLGLQFLLWYDEGEERNRGNFPPRFSGRQFPNYSSELNVNALELEDSALYLCASSLTISARGANTEAFFGQGTRLTVV.

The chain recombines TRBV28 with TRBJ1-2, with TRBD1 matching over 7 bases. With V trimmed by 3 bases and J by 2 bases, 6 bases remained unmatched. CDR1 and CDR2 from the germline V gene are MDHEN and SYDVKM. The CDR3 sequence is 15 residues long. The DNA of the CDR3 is TGTGCCAGCAGTTTCCTAGGGGACAGAAACTATGGCTACACCTTC. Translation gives CASSFLGDRNYGYTF.

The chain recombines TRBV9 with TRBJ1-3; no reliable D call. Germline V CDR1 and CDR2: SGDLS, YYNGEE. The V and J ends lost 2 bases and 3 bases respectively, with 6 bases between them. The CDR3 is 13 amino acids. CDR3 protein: CASSVALGNTIYF. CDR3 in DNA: TGTGCCAGCAGCGTTGCGCTTGGAAACACCATATATTTT.

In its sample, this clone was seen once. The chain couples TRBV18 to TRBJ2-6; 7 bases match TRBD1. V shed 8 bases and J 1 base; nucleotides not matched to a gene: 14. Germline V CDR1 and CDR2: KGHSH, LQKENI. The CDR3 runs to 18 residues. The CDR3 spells CASTLTTGVWSGANVLTF. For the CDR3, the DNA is TGTGCCAGCACACTAACCACAGGGGTATGGTCTGGGGCCAACGTCCTGACTTTC.

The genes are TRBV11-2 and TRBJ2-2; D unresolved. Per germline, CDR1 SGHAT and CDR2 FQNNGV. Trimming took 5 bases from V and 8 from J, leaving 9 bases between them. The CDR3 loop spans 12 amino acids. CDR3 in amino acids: CASSRRLGELFF. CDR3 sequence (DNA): TGTGCCAGCAGCCGCCGATTGGGGGAGCTGTTTTTT.

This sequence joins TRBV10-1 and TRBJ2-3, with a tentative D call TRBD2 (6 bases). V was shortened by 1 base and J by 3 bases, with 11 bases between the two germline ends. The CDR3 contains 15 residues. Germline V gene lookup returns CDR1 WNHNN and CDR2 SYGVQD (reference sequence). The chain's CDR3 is CASSEFGGATDTQYF. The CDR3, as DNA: TGCGCCAGCAGTGAGTTCGGCGGGGCAACAGATACGCAGTATTTT.

The CDR3 sequence is CASSYSFASDTQYF. CDR3 nucleotides: TGTGCCAGCAGTTACTCCTTTGCCTCAGATACGCAGTATTTT. The chain employs TRBV6-5 and TRBJ2-3; D gene unclear. The V end was cut by 0 bases, the J end by 4 bases, with 8 bases between. This CDR3 is 14 amino acids long. Germline CDR1 and CDR2: MNHEY and SVGAGI.

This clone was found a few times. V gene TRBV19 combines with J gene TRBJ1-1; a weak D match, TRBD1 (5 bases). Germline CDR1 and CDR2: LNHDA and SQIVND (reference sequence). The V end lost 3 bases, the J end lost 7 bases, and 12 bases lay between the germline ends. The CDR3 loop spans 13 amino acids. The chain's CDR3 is CASSIDRDREAFF. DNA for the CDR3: TGTGCCAGTAGTATCGATCGGGACCGTGAAGCTTTCTTT.

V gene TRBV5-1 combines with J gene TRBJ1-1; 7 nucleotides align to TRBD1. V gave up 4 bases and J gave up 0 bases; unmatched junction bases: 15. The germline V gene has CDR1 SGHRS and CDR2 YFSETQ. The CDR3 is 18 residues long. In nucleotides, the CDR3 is TGCGCCAGCAGCCAGAGTATCTACAGGGGCCGAATGAACACTGAAGCTTTCTTT. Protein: CASSQSIYRGRMNTEAFF. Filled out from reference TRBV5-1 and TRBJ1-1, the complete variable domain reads KAGVTQTPRYLIKTRGQQVTLSCSPISGHRSVSWYQQTPGQGLQFLFEYFSETQRNKGNFPGRFSGRQFSNSRSEMNVSTLELGDSALYLCASSQSIYRGRMNTEAFFGQGTRLTVV.

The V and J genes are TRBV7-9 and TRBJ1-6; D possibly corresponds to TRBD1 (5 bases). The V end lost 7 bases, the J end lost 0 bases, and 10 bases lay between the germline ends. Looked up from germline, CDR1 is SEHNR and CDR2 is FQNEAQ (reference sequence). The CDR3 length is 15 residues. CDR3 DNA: TGTGCCAGCACGGGACCGAGCTCCTATAATTCACCCCTCCACTTT. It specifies CASTGPSSYNSPLHF.

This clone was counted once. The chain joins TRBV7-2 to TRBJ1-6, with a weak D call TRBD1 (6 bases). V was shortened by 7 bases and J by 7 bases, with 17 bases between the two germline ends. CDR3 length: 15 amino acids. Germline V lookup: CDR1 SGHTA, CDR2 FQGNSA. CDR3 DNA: TGTGCCAGCATCCCTCCAGACAGGCAGAATTCACCCCTCCACTTT. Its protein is CASIPPDRQNSPLHF.

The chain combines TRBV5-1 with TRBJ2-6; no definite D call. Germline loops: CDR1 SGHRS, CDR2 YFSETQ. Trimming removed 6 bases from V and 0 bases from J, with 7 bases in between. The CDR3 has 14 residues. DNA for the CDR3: TGCGCCAGCACCATAGACTCTGGGGCCAACGTCCTGACTTTC. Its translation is CASTIDSGANVLTF.

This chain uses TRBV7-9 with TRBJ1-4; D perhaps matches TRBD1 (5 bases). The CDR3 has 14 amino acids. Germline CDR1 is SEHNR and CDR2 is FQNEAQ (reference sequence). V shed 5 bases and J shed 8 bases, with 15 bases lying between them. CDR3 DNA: TGTGCCAGCAGCGGACGCACTGCAGGGGAAAAACTGTTTTTT. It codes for CASSGRTAGEKLFF.

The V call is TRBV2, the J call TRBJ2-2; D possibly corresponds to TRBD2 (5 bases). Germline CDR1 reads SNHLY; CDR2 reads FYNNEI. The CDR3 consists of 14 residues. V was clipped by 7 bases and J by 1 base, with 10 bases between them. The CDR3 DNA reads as TGTGCCAGCATCGGGGATTTGAACACCGGGGAGCTGTTTTTT. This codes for CASIGDLNTGELFF. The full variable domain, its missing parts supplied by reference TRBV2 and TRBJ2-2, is EPEVTQTPSHQVTQMGQEVILRCVPISNHLYFYWYRQILGQKVEFLVSFYNNEISEKSEIFDDQFSVERPDGSNFTLKIRSTKLEDSAMYFCASIGDLNTGELFFGEGSRLTVL.

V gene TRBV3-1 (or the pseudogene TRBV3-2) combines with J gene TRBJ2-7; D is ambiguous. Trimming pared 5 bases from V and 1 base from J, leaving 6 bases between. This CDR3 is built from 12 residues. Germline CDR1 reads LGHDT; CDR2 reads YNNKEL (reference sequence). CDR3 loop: CASSVHSYEQYF. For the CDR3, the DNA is TGTGCCAGCAGCGTACATTCCTACGAGCAGTACTTC.

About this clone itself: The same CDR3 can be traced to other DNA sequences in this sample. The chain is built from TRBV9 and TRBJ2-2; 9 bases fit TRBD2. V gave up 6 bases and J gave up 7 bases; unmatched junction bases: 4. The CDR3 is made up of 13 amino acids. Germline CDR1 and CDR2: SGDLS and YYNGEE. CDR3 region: CASTSRGGGELFF. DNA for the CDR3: TGTGCCAGCACCTCGCGGGGGGGCGGGGAGCTGTTTTTT.

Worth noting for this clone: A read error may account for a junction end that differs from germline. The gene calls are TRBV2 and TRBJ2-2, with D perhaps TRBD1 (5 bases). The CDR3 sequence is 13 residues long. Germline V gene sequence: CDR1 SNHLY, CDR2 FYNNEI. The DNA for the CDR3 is TGTGCCAGCAGTAGACAGAACACCGAGGAGCTGTTTTTT. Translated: CASSRQNTEELFF.

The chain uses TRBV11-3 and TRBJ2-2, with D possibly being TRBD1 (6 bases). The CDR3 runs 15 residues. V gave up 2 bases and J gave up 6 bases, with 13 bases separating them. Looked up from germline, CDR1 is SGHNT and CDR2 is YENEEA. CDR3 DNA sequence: TGTGCCAGCAGCTTAACGGCAGGGGTTCCCGGGGAGCTGTTTTTT. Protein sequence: CASSLTAGVPGELFF.

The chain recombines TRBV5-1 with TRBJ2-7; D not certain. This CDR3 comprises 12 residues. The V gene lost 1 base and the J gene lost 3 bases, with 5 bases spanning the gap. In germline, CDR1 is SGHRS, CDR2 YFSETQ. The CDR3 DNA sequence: TGCGCCAGCAGCTTGTCAGTCTACGAGCAGTACTTC. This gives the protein CASSLSVYEQYF. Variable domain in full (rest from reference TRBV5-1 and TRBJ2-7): KAGVTQTPRYLIKTRGQQVTLSCSPISGHRSVSWYQQTPGQGLQFLFEYFSETQRNKGNFPGRFSGRQFSNSRSEMNVSTLELGDSALYLCASSLSVYEQYFGPGTRLTVT.

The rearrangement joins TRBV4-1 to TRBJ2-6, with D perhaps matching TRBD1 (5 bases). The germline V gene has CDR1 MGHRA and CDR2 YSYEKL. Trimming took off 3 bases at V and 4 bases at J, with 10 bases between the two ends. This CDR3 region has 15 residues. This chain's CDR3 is CASSQTETGANVLTF. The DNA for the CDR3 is TGCGCCAGCAGCCAGACAGAAACGGGGGCCAACGTCCTGACTTTC.

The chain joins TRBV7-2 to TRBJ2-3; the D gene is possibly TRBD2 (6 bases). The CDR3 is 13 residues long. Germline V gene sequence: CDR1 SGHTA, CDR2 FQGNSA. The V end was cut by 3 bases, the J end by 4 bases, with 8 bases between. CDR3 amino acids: CASSFGGADTQYF. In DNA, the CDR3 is TGTGCCAGCAGCTTCGGGGGTGCAGATACGCAGTATTTT. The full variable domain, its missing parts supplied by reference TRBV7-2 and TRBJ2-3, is GAGVSQSPSNKVTEKGKDVELRCDPISGHTALYWYRQSLGQGLEFLIYFQGNSAPDKSGLPSDRFSAERTGGSVSTLTIQRTQQEDSAVYLCASSFGGADTQYFGPGTRLTVL.

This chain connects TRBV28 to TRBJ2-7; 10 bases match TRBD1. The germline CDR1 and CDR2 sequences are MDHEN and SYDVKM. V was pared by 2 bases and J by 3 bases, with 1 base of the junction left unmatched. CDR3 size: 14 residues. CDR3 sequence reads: CASSLDRGLYEQYF. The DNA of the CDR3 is TGTGCCAGCAGTTTAGACAGGGGGCTCTACGAGCAGTACTTC.